This T cell receptor beta chain stems from a study of identical twins. Overall study results and limits: Monozygotic twins shared more out-of-frame TCR alpha than recombination models predicted.

Between the trimmed V and J ends, which lost 2 bases and 4 bases, there was a span of 12 bases. The CDR3 covers 15 residues. CDR1 is SGHVS and CDR2 is FQNEAQ in the germline V gene. This clonotype was seen a few times. Its antigen is currently unknown. Everyone who gave samples was a healthy Caucasian. TCRdb itself ran the 5' RACE reads through MiXCR, one entry per CDR3 protein. In the table there are some 500,000 distinct CDR3 sequences, 12% to 15% of which are singletons. The same sample was also used in a study of yellow fever vaccine responses in identical twins.

The chain carries TRBV7-8 and TRBJ2-1; D perhaps matches TRBD1 (6 bases). The sequenced sample consisted of CD4+ T cells sorted from blood. This TCR derives from a woman under 30 in good health. CDR3 coding DNA: TGTGCCAGCAGCTTAACGGGACATTCTTACAATGAGCAGTTCTTC. It specifies CASSLTGHSYNEQFF.